The sample holds a few counts of the clone carrying this TCR beta chain. This CDR3 spans 15 amino acids. V was clipped by 1 base and J by 4 bases; unmatched bases: 7. Germline V gives CDR1 SGHRS, CDR2 YFSETQ. This record comes from a study of blood T cell repertoires in COVID-19. Generated by immunoSEQ multiplex PCR, the TCRdb table keeps only in-frame clones and is missing some. The profile covers under 200,000 clones, with around 84% appearing a single time and approximately 7% taken by the ten largest. The rearrangement links TRBV5-1 to TRBJ2-7; 8 bases fit TRBD2. Sample: peripheral blood. This clonotype originated in a man in his fifties with active or convalescent COVID-19. CDR3 bases: TGCGCCAGCAGCTTGCCCTTTGCGGGGGGATACGAGCAGTACTTC. Translated: CASSLPFAGGYEQYF.